This T cell receptor beta chain was observed in a study of neurological immune-mediated disorders. This clonotype has a count of ten or more. Its antigen is not identified. Synthesis of cDNA was carried out by template-switch 5'RACE. The reaction used 10-nucleotide random UMIs. One entry per CDR3 protein results from TCRdb running MiXCR on the 5' RACE reads. Found here are roughly 60,000 distinct CDR3 sequences, 3.7% of them singletons; the top ten hold around 2.2%. The CDR3 spans 17 residues. Study-level findings and limits: Because no CDR3 amino acid sequences were shared across subjects by expanded clones, private repertoires were suggested in all groups. The multiple sclerosis repertoire cluster lacked an association with any feature, whether clinical or MRI. Phylogenetic grouping put 18 of 34 multiple sclerosis patients' repertoires into one related-CDR3 cluster, a possible signature.

The specimen was PBMCs. This sequence joins TRBV21-1 and TRBJ2-6; the listed D gene, TRBD2, was not tested against the DNA. TRBV21-1 is assigned pseudogene status. The receptor's source is a woman aged 50 to 60 with multiple sclerosis. The CDR3 here is CASSNFSGHSGANVLTF. The DNA of the CDR3 is TGTGCCAGCAGCAATTTTAGCGGGCACTCTGGGGCCAACGTCCTGACTTTC.